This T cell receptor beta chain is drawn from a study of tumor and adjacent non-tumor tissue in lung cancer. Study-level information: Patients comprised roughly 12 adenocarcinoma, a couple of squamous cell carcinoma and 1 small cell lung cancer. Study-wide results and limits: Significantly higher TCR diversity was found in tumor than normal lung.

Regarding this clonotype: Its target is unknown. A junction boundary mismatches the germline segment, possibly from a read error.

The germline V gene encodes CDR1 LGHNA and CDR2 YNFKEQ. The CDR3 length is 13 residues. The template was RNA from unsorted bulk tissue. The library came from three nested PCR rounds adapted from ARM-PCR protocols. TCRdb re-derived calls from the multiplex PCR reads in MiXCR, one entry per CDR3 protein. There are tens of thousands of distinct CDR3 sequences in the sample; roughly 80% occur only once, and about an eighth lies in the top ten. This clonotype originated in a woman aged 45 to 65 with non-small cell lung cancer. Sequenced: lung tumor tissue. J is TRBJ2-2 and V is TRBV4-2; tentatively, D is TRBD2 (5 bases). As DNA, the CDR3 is TGTGCCAGCAGTCAAGATGGCACCGGGGAGCTGCTTTTT. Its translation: CASSQDGTGELLF.